Presented here are 7 T cell receptor beta chains from one specimen sequenced in a study of cytomegalovirus exposure and HLA in healthy donors. With 60 Vbeta and 13 Jbeta primers, the PCR was carried out. Sequenced by immunoSEQ multiplex PCR; TCRdb stores in-frame clones only, minus some. The table includes 82,000 or so clones, about 9.5% detected once. Input material: PBMCs. The source is a man between 60 and 70 years old in good health and CMV-seropositive.

In DNA form, the CDR3 reads TGTGCCAGCTCACCCCAAACAGGGGTTGGGAATTCACCCCTCCACTTT. Protein sequence: CASSPQTGVGNSPLHF. The chain employs TRBV18 and TRBJ1-6, with TRBD1 matching 7 bases. V shed 3 bases and J 7 bases; nucleotides not matched to a gene: 9. This CDR3 has 16 amino acids. The V gene's germline CDR1 is KGHSH and CDR2 LQKENI.

V gene TRBV28 combines with J gene TRBJ2-3; 11 bases fit TRBD2. V trimming: 5 bases; J trimming: 4 bases; junction bases outside the gene matches: 14. The germline CDR1 and CDR2 sequences are MDHEN and SYDVKM. CDR3 length equals 18 residues. The CDR3 spells CASSLLSGGAVPADTQYF. CDR3 DNA: TGTGCCAGCAGTCTTCTTAGCGGGGGGGCGGTCCCCGCAGATACGCAGTATTTT.

The chain employs TRBV30 and TRBJ1-2; D gene uncertain. Germline V gives CDR1 GTSNPN, CDR2 SVGIG (reference sequence). Trimming cost V 0 bases and J 8 bases, with 19 bases left between them. This CDR3 region has 15 residues. The CDR3 DNA follows: TGTGCCTGGAGTGTAAACTTCTCGGGGTTGAACGGCTACACCTTC. Protein sequence: CAWSVNFSGLNGYTF.

The rearrangement uses TRBV5-1 and TRBJ2-3; a weak D match, TRBD2 (6 bases). CDR3 length: 13 amino acids. The V and J ends lost 4 bases and 7 bases respectively, with 13 bases between them. From germline, CDR1 is SGHRS and CDR2 YFSETQ. CDR3 coding DNA: TGCGCCAGCAGCCCGGCCGGGACTTATACGCAGTATTTT. Its protein product is CASSPAGTYTQYF.

This clone was counted ten times or more. The rearrangement joins TRBV19 to TRBJ1-1, with unresolved D. V lost 11 bases to trimming and J lost 2 bases, with 15 bases between them. The CDR3 consists of 13 residues. Per germline, CDR1 LNHDA and CDR2 SQIVND (reference sequence). The CDR3 loop reads CASRRLINTEAFF. The CDR3 DNA reads as TGTGCCTCAAGGAGGTTAATCAACACTGAAGCTTTCTTT. Based on the CDR3 plus reference TRBV19 and TRBJ1-1, the full variable domain is DGGITQSPKYLFRKEGQNVTLSCEQNLNHDAMYWYRQDPGQGLRLIYYSQIVNDFQKGDIAEGYSVSREKKESFPLTVTSAQKNPTAFYLCASRRLINTEAFFGQGTRLTVV.

V gene TRBV6-5 combines with J gene TRBJ2-5; D is possibly TRBD1 (5 bases). The CDR3 is 15 residues long. Trimming removed 0 bases at V and 4 bases at J, with 12 bases between. The V gene's germline CDR1 is MNHEY and CDR2 SVGAGI. CDR3 sequence: CASSYSTLTAETQYF. CDR3 coding DNA: TGTGCCAGCAGTTACTCGACCCTGACAGCAGAGACCCAGTACTTC.

The chain uses TRBV5-1 and TRBJ2-3; D possibly corresponds to TRBD2 (6 bases). The CDR3 sequence is 14 residues long. From germline, CDR1 is SGHRS and CDR2 YFSETQ. Trimming left V 6 bases short and J 0 bases short, with 11 bases between. The CDR3 DNA follows: TGCGCCAGCACCCCCGGGACTAGCACAGATACGCAGTATTTT. It is translated as CASTPGTSTDTQYF.